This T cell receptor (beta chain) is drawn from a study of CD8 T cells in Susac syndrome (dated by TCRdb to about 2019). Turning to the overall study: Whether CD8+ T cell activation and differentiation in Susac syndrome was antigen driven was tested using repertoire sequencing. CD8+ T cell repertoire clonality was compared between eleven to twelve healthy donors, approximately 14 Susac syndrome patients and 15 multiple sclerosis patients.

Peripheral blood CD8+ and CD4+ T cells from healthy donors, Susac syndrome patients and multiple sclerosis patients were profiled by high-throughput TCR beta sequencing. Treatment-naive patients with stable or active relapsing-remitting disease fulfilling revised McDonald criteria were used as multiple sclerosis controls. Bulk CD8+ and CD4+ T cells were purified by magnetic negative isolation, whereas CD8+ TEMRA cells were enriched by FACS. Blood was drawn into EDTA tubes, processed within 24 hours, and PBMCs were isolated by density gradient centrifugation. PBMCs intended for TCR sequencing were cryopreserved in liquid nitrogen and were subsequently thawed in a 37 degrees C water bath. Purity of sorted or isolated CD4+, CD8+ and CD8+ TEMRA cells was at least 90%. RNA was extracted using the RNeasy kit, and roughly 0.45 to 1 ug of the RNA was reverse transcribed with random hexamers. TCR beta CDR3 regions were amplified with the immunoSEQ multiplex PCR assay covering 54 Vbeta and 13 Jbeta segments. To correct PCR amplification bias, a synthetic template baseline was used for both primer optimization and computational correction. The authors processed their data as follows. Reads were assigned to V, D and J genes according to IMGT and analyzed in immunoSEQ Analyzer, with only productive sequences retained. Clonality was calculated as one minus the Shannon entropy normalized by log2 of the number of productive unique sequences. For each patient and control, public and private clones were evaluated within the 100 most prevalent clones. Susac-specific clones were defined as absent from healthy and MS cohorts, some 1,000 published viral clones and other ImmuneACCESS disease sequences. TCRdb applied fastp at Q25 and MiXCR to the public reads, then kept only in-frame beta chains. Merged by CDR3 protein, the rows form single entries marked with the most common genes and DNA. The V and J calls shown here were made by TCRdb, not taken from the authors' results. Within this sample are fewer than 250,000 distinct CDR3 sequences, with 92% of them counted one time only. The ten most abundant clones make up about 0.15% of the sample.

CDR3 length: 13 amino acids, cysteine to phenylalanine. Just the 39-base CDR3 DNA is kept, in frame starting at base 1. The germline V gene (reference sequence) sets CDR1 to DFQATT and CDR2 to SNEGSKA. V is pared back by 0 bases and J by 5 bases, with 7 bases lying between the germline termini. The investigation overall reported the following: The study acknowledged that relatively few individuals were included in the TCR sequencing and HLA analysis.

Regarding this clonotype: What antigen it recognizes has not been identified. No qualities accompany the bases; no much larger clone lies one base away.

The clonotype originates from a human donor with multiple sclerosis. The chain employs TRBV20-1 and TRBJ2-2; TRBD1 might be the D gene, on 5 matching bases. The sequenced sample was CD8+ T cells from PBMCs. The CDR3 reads CSARDSGTGELFF. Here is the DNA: TGCAGTGCTAGAGATTCAGGGACCGGGGAGCTGTTTTTT.